This TCR beta chain derives from a study of cytomegalovirus exposure and HLA in healthy donors. General study findings and limits: Researchers catalogued over 150 TCR beta chains as cytomegalovirus-associated. Later on, a genetic analysis was performed. It linked a missense variant in DCLRE1C with V- and J-gene trimming of TCR beta.

A note on this clone: Its antigen remains unidentified.

Among the donors, all were healthy bone marrow donors. When sampled, the donors appeared nominally healthy, though they likely had unrecorded immune exposures. With 60 Vbeta and 13 Jbeta primers, the PCR was carried out. TCRdb keeps only in-frame clones here, not all; method: immunoSEQ multiplex PCR. The data contain roughly 130,000 clones, around 74% of them singletons. Input material: PBMCs. The sequence derives from a woman aged 45-60 years in good health and CMV-seropositive.

CDR3 DNA: TGTGCCAGCAGCTTAGACCACCATCCCGGAGGCTACGATGGCTACACCTTC. Protein product: CASSLDHHPGGYDGYTF. The chain employs TRBV13 and TRBJ1-2, with no clear D. Per germline, CDR1 PRHDT and CDR2 FYEKMQ (reference sequence). The CDR3 is 17 residues long. The V gene lost 1 base and the J gene lost 6 bases, with 21 bases spanning the gap.